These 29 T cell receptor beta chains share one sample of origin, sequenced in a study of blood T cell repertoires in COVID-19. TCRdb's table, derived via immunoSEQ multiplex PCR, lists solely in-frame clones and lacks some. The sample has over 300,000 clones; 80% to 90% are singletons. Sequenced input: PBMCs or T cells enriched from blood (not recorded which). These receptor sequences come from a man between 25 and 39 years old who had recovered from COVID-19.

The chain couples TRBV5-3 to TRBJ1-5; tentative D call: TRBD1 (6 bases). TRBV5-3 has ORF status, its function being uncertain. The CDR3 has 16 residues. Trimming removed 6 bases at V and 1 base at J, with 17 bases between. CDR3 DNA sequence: TGTGCCAGAACCATGTTAAGGGGGGGGAGCAATCAGCCCCAGCATTTT. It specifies CARTMLRGGSNQPQHF.

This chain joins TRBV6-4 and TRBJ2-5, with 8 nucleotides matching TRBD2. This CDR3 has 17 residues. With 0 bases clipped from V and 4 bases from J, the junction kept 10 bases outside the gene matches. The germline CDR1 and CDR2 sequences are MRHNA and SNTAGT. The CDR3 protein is CASSDSIWRGALETQYF. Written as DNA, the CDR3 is TGTGCCAGCAGTGACTCGATTTGGCGGGGGGCCTTAGAGACCCAGTACTTC.

Here the CDR3 reads CAWMLEENTEAFF. In nucleotides, the CDR3 is TGTGCCTGGATGTTAGAGGAGAACACTGAAGCTTTCTTT. The chain has TRBV30 and TRBJ1-1; D ambiguous. The germline gives CDR1 GTSNPN, CDR2 SVGIG (reference sequence). V lost 4 bases, J lost 1 base, and 10 bases lay in between. This CDR3 is built from 13 residues.

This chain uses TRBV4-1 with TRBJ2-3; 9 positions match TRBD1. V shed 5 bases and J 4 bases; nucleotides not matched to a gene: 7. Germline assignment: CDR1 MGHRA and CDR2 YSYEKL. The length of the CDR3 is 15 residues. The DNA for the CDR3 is TGCGCCAGCAGCAGGGGGGACAGGGAAGCAGATACGCAGTATTTT. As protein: CASSRGDREADTQYF.

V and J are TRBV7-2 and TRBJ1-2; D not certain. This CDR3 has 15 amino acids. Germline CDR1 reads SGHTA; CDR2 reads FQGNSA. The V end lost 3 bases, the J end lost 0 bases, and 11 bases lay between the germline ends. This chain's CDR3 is CASSFPESPNYGYTF. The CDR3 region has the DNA TGTGCCAGCAGCTTCCCCGAGAGCCCTAACTATGGCTACACCTTC.

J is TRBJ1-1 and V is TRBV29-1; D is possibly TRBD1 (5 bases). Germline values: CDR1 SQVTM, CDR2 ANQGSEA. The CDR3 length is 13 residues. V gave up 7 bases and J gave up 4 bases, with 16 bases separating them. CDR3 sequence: CSAEALGGTEAFF. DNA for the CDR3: TGCAGCGCCGAGGCCCTGGGGGGCACTGAAGCTTTCTTT.

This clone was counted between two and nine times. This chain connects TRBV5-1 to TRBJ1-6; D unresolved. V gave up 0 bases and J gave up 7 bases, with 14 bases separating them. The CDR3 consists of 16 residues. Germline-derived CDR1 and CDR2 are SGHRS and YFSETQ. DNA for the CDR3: TGCGCCAGCAGCTTGGAAGGTCGCGTGAGGAATTCACCCCTCCACTTT. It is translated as CASSLEGRVRNSPLHF.

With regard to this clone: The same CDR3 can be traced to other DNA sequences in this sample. This CDR3 reads CASSIDTGNTEAFF. CDR3 DNA: TGTGCCAGTAGTATAGATACGGGGAACACTGAAGCTTTCTTT. V gene TRBV19 combines with J gene TRBJ1-1; D call uncertain. V lost 0 bases and J 1 base, leaving 6 bases between the germline ends. The CDR3 spans 14 residues. Germline values: CDR1 LNHDA, CDR2 SQIVND (reference sequence).

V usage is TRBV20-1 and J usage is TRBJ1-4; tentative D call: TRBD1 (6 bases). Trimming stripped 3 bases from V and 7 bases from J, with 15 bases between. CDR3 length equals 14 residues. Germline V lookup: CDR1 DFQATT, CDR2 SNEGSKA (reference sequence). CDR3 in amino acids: CSASWGGAGEKLFF. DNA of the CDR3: TGCAGTGCTAGTTGGGGGGGCGCGGGTGAAAAACTGTTTTTT.

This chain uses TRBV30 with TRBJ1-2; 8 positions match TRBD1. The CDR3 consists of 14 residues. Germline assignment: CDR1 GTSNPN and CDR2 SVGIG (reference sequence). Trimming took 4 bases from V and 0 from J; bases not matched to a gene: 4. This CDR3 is CAWTRDRSNYGYTF. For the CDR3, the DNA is TGTGCCTGGACTAGGGACAGGTCTAACTATGGCTACACCTTC.

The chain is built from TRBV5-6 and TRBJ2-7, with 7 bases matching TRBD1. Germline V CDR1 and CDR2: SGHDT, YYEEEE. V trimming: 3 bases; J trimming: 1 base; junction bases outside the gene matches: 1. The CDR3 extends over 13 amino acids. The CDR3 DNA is TGTGCCAGCAGCTCGGGACAGTCCTACGAGCAGTACTTC. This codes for CASSSGQSYEQYF.

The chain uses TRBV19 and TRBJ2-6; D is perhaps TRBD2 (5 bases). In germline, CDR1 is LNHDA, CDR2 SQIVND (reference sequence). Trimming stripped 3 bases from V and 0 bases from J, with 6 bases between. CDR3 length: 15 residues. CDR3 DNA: TGTGCCAGTAGTATTGGGAGCTCTGGGGCCAACGTCCTGACTTTC. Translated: CASSIGSSGANVLTF.

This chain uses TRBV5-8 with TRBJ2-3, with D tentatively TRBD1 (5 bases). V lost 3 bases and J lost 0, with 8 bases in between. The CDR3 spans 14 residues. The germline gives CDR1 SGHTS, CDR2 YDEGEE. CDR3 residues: CASSSHRSTDTQYF. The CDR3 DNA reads TGTGCCAGCAGCTCCCACAGGAGCACAGATACGCAGTATTTT.

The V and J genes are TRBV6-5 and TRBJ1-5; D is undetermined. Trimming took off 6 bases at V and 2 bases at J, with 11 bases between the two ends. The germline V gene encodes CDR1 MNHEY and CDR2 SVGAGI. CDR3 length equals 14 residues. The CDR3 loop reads CASSLSLGNQPQHF. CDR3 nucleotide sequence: TGTGCCAGCAGCCTCAGTTTGGGCAATCAGCCCCAGCATTTT.

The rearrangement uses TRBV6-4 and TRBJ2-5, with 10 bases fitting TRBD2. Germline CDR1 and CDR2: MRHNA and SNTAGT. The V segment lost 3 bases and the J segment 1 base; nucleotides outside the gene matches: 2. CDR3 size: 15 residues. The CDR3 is CASSEIAGGQETQYF. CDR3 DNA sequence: TGTGCCAGCAGTGAGATAGCGGGGGGCCAAGAGACCCAGTACTTC.

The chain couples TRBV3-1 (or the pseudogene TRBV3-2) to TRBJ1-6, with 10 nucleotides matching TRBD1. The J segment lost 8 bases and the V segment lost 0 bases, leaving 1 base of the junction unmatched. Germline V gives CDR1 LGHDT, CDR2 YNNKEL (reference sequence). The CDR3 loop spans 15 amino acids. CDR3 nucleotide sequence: TGTGCCAGCAGCCAAGAGGACAGGGGGGATTCACCCCTCCACTTT. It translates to CASSQEDRGDSPLHF.

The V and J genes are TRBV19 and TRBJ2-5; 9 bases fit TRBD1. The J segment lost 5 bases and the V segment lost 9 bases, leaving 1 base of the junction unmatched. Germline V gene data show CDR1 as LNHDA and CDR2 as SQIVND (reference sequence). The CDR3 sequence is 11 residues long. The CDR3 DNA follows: TGTGCCAGCGGGACAGGGGAGACCCAGTACTTC. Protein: CASGTGETQYF.

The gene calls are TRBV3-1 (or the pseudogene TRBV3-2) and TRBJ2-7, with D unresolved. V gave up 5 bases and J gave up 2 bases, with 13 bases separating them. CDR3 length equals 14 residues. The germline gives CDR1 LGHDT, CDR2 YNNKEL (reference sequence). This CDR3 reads CASSDLRIPYEQYF. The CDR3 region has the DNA TGTGCCAGCAGCGATTTGAGGATCCCCTACGAGCAGTACTTC.

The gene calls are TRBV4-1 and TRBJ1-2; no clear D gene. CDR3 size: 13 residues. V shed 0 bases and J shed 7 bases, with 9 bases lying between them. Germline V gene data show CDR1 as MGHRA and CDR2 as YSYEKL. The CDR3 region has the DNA TGCGCCAGCAGCCAAGACCCCCGGGGTGGCTACACCTTC. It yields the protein CASSQDPRGGYTF.

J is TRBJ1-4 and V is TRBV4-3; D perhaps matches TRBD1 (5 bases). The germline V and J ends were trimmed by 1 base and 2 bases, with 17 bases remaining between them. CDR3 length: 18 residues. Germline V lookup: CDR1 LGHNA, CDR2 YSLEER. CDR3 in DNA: TGCGCCAGCAGCCAAGTCCTGGCGGGGGAAGGTACTAATGAAAAACTGTTTTTT. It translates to CASSQVLAGEGTNEKLFF.

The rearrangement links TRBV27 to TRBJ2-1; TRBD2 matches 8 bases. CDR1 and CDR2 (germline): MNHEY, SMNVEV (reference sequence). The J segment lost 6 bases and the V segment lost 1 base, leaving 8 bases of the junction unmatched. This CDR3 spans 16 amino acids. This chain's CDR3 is CASSLWSGGGINEQFF. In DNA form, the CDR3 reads TGTGCCAGCAGTTTATGGAGCGGGGGAGGGATCAATGAGCAGTTCTTC.

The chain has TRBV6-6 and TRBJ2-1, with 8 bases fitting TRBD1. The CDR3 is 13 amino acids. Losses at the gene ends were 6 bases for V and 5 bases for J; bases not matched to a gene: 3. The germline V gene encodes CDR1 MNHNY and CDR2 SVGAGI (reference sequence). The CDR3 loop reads CASRIQGDNEQFF. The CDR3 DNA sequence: TGTGCCAGCAGGATACAGGGGGACAATGAGCAGTTCTTC.

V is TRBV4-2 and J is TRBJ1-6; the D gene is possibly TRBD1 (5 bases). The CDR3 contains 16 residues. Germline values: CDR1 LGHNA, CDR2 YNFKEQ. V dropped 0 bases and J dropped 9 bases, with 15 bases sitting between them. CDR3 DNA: TGTGCCAGCAGCCAAGATATAGTGGGCGGGGGTTCACCCCTCCACTTT. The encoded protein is CASSQDIVGGGSPLHF.

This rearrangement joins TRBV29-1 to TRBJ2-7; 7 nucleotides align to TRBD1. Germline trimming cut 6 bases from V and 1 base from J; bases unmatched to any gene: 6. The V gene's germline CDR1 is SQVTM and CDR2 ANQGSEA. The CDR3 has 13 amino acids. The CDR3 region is CSVRDSQSYEQYF. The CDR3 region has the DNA TGCAGCGTCCGGGACAGCCAATCCTACGAGCAGTACTTC.

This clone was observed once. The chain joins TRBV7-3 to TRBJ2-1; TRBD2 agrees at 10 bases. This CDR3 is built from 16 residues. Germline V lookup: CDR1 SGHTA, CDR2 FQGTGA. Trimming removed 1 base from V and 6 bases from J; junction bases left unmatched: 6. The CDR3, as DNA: TGTGCCAGCAGCTTAATGGGGCTAGCGGGGGCCAATGAGCAGTTCTTC. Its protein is CASSLMGLAGANEQFF.

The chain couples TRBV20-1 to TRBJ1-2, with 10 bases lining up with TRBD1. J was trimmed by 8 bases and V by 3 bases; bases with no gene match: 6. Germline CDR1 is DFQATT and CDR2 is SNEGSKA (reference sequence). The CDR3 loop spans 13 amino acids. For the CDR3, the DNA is TGCAGTGCTAGTGAGGGACAGGGGTGGGGCTACACCTTC. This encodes CSASEGQGWGYTF.

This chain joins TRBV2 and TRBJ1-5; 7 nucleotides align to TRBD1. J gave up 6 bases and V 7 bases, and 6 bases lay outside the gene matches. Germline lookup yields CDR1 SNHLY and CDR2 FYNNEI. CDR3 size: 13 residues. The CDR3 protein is CASTTGMSQPQHF. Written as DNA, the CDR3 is TGTGCCAGCACGACAGGGATGAGTCAGCCCCAGCATTTT.

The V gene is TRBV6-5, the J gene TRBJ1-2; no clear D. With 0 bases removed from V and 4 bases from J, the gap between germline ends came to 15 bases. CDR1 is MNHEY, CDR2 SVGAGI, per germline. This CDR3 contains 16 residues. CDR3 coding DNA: TGTGCCAGCAGTTACTCGCTTGCCAGATCCACCTATGGCTACACCTTC. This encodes CASSYSLARSTYGYTF.

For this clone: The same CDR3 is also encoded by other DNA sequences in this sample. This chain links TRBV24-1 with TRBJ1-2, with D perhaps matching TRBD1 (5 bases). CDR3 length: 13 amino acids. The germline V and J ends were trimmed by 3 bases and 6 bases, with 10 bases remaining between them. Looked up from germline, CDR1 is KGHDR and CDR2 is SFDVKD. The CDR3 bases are TGTGCCACCAGTGATGAGCAGGGTAATGGCTACACCTTC. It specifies CATSDEQGNGYTF.